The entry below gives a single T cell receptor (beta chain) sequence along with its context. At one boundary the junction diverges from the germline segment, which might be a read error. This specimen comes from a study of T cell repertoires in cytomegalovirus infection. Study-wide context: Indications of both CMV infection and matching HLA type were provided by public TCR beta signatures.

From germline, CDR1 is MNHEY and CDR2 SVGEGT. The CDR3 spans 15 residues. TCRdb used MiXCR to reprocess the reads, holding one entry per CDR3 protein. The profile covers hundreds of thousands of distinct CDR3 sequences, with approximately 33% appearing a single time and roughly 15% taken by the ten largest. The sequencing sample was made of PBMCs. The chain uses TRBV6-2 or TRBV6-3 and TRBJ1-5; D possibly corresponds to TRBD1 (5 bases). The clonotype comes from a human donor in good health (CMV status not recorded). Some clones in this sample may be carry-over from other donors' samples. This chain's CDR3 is CASRRAQGINQSQHF. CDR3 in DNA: TGTGCCAGCCGCCGGGCTCAGGGAATCAATCAGTCCCAGCATTTT.